This TCR beta chain was sequenced for a study of T cell repertoires in cytomegalovirus infection. For the study at large: CMV infection and matching HLA type were both indicated by public TCR beta signatures. General study findings and limits: CMV-specific TCR beta clonotypes restricted by HLA-C dominated the ex vivo response. Cumulated frequencies of public TCR beta families served to identify carriers of CMV plus the relevant HLA.

MiXCR was run by TCRdb on the reads, yielding one entry per CDR3 protein. This sample yields hundreds of thousands of distinct CDR3 sequences, of which about a third are seen a single time; roughly 2.9% belongs to the top ten. In germline, CDR1 is MDHEN, CDR2 SYDVKM. Trimming took off 5 bases at V and 5 bases at J, with 22 bases between the two ends. The CDR3 spans 16 residues. Only a few counts were recorded for this clonotype. The antigen is unknown. The chain uses TRBV28 and TRBJ2-7; D is perhaps TRBD2 (6 bases). The TCR originated in a human donor in good health (CMV status not recorded). Some clones in this sample may be carry-over from other donors' samples. The specimen sequenced was PBMCs. The CDR3: CASSQRDSQAGNEQYF. The DNA of the CDR3 is TGTGCCAGCAGTCAAAGGGACTCCCAGGCAGGGAACGAGCAGTACTTC.